Listed below are T cell receptor beta chains from one sample, sequenced in a study of blood T cell repertoires in COVID-19. Assay used: immunoSEQ multiplex PCR; TCRdb lists only in-frame clones, some missing. The repertoire has around 230,000 clones, about 79% of them found once; the top ten carry about 2.1%. Source material: peripheral blood. These receptors were taken from a man between 35 and 55 years old who had recovered from COVID-19. The CDR3 runs from the conserved cysteine through the conserved F or W. The order of the fields is clone size, J gene, D gene, V gene, CDR3 protein, CDR3 DNA. D genes are given only for firm matches. Some rows have no size entry. The others give once, few or many, or a class for an expanded clone.

.	TRBJ2-7	.	TRBV9	CASSVNPTYEQYF	TGTGCCAGCAGCGTAAACCCTACCTACGAGCAGTACTTC
.	TRBJ2-5	TRBD2	TRBV9	CASSVAGGPLETQYF	TGTGCCAGCAGCGTAGCGGGGGGGCCCTTGGAGACCCAGTACTTC
.	TRBJ2-3	.	TRBV29-1	CSGRGSGDTQYF	TGCAGCGGGCGAGGGAGTGGAGATACGCAGTATTTT
once	TRBJ2-7	.	TRBV7-2	CASSSQTYEQYF	TGTGCCAGCAGCTCCCAAACCTACGAGCAGTACTTC
.	TRBJ2-7	.	TRBV5-8	CASSLFGGTQASYEQYF	TGTGCCAGCAGCCTCTTTGGGGGCACCCAGGCATCCTACGAGCAGTACTTC
.	TRBJ2-7	TRBD1	TRBV19	CASRSRTGIGEQYF	TGTGCCAGTAGGAGCCGGACAGGGATCGGCGAGCAGTACTTC
.	TRBJ2-5	.	TRBV3-1/TRBV3-2	CASSPDYEKETQYF	TGTGCCAGCAGTCCTGACTACGAGAAAGAGACCCAGTACTTC
.	TRBJ2-3	.	TRBV28	CASRPQGVSDTQYF	TGTGCCAGCAGGCCCCAGGGTGTCTCAGATACGCAGTATTTT
.	TRBJ2-5	TRBD1	TRBV6-4	CASSEETGLDETQYF	TGTGCCAGCAGTGAAGAGACAGGGTTAGATGAGACCCAGTACTTC
.	TRBJ1-1	.	TRBV27	CASSLRGGRGIGTEAFF	TGTGCCAGCAGTTTGCGGGGAGGGAGGGGAATTGGGACTGAAGCTTTCTTT
.	TRBJ1-2	.	TRBV3-1/TRBV3-2	CASSQHTGSDYGYTF	TGTGCCAGCAGCCAACATACAGGGTCCGACTATGGCTACACCTTC
.	TRBJ2-1	TRBD1	TRBV5-4	CASTSGQGSYNEQFF	TGTGCCAGCACCTCGGGACAGGGGTCCTACAATGAGCAGTTCTTC
.	TRBJ2-5	.	TRBV30	CAWSPRGQETQYF	TGTGCCTGGAGCCCAAGGGGACAAGAGACCCAGTACTTC
.	TRBJ1-3	TRBD1	TRBV15	CATSRGDSGSGNTIYF	TGTGCCACCAGCAGGGGGGACAGCGGCTCTGGAAACACCATATATTTT
few	TRBJ1-6	TRBD1	TRBV5-1	CASSLGRTGGESPLHF	TGCGCCAGCAGCTTGGGTCGGACAGGGGGCGAATCACCCCTCCACTTT
once	TRBJ2-2	.	TRBV7-7	CASSDRLDTGELFF	TGTGCCAGCAGCGACCGACTAGACACCGGGGAGCTGTTTTTT